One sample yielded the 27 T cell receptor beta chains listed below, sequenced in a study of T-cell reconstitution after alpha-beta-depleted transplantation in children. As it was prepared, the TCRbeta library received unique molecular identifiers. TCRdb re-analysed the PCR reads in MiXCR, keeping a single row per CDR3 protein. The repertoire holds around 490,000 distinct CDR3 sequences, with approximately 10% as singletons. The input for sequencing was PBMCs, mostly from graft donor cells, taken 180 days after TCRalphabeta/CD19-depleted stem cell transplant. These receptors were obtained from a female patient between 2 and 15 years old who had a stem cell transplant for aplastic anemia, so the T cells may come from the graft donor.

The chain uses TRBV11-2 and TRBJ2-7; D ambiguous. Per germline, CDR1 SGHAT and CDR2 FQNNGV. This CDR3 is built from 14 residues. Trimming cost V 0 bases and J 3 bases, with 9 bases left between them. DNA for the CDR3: TGTGCCAGCAGCTTAGATCAGACATACTACGAGCAGTACGTC. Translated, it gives CASSLDQTYYEQYV.

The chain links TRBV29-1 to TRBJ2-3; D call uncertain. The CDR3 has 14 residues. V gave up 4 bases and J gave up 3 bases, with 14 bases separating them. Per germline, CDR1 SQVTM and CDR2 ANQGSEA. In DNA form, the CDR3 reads TGCAGCGTTGTAGCCCTTGAGGTTACAGATACGCAGTATTTT. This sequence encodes CSVVALEVTDTQYF.

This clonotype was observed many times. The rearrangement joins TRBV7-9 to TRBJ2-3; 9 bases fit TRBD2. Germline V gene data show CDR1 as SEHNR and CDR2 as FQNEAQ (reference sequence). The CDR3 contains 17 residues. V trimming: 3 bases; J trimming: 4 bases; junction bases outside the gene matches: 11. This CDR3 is CASSLVVASGNPDTQYF. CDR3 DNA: TGTGCCAGCAGCTTGGTTGTGGCTAGCGGGAACCCAGATACGCAGTATTTT.

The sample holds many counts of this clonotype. CDR3 nucleotides: TGTGCCAGCAGTAGACAGGGGGCGCAGCCCCAGCATTTT. It is translated as CASSRQGAQPQHF. This sequence joins TRBV12-3 or TRBV12-4 and TRBJ1-5, with TRBD1 matching over 10 bases. The CDR3 loop spans 13 amino acids. Trimming at V came to 5 bases and at J to 7 bases, leaving 2 bases not matched to a gene.

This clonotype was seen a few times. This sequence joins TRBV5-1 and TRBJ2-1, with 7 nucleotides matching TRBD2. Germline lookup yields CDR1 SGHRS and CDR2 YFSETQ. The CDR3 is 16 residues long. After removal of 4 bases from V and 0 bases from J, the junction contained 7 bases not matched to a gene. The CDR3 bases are TGCGCCAGCAGCCCGGGGGGACTACCCTCCTACAATGAGCAGTTCTTC. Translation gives CASSPGGLPSYNEQFF.

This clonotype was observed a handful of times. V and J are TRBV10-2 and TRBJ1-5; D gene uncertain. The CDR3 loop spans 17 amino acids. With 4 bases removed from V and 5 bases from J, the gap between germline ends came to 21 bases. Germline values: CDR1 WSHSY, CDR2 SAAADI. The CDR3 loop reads CASSGRTPLTGDQPQHF. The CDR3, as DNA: TGCGCCAGCAGTGGTCGGACCCCCCTTACCGGGGATCAGCCCCAGCATTTT.

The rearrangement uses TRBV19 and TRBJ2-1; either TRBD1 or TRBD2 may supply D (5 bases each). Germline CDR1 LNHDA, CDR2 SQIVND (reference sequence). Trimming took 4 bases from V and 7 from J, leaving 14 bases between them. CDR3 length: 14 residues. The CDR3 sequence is CASSKNGAMNEQFF. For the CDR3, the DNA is TGTGCCAGTAGTAAGAACGGGGCGATGAATGAGCAGTTCTTC.

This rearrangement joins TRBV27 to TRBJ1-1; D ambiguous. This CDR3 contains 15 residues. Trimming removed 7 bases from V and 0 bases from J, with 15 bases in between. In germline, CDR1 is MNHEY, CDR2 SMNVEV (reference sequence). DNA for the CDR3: TGTGCCAGCAATCGGCTCGATGGGATGAACACTGAAGCTTTCTTT. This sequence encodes CASNRLDGMNTEAFF.

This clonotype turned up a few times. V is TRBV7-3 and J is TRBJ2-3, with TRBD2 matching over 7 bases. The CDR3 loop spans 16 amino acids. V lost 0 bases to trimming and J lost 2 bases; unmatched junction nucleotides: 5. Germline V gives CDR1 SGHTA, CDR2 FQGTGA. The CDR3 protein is CASSLTWGTITDTQYF. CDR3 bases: TGTGCCAGCAGCTTAACGTGGGGGACTATCACAGATACGCAGTATTTT. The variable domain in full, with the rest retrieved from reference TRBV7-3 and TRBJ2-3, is GAGVSQTPSNKVTEKGKYVELRCDPISGHTALYWYRQSLGQGPEFLIYFQGTGAADDSGLPNDRFFAVRPEGSVSTLKIQRTERGDSAVYLCASSLTWGTITDTQYFGPGTRLTVL.

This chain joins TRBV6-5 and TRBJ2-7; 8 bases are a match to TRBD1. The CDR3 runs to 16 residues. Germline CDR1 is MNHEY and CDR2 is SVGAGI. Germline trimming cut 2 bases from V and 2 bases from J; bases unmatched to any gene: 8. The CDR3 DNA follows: TGTGCCAGCAGTTACGGTCGGGACAGGAACGCCTACGAGCAGTACTTC. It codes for CASSYGRDRNAYEQYF.

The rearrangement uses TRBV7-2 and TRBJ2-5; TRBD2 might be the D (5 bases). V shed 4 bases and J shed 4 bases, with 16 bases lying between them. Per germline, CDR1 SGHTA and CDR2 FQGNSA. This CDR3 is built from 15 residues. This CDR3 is CASSYLGRGSETQYF. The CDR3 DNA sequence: TGTGCCAGCAGCTACCTCGGTAGAGGGTCAGAGACCCAGTACTTC.

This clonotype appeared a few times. The CDR3 sequence is CASSYSPPWTGLGNYEQYF. The CDR3 DNA reads as TGTGCCAGCAGTTACTCACCCCCGTGGACAGGGCTCGGGAACTACGAGCAGTACTTC. The chain recombines TRBV6-2 or TRBV6-3 with TRBJ2-7, with TRBD1 matching 8 bases. Per germline, CDR1 MNHEY and CDR2 SVGEGT. The CDR3 runs 19 residues. Germline trimming cut 0 bases from V and 3 bases from J; bases unmatched to any gene: 16.

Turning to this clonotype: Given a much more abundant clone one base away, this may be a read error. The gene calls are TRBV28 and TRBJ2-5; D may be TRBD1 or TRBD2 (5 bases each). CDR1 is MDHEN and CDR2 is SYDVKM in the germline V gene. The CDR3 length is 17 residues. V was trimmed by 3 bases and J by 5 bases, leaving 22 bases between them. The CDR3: CASSFWGKGSLKETQYF. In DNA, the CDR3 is TGTGCCAGCAGTTTCTGGGGGAAGGGCTCCCTCAAGGAGACCCAGTACTTC. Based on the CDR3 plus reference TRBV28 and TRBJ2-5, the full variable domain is DVKVTQSSRYLVKRTGEKVFLECVQDMDHENMFWYRQDPGLGLRLIYFSYDVKMKEKGDIPEGYSVSREKKERFSLILESASTNQTSMYLCASSFWGKGSLKETQYFGPGTRLLVL.

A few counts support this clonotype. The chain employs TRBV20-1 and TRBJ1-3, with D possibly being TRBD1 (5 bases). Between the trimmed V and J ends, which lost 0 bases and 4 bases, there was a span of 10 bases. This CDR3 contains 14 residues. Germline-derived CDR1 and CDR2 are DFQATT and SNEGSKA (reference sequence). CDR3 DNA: TGCAGTGCTAGAGATAGCAGGGCCGGAAACACCATATATTTT. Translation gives CSARDSRAGNTIYF.

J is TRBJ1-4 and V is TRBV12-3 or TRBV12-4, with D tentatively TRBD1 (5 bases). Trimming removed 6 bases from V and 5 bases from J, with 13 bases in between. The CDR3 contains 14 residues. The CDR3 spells CASSPRGSNEKLFF. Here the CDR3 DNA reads TGTGCCAGCAGCCCACGGGGCTCGAATGAAAAACTGTTTTTT.

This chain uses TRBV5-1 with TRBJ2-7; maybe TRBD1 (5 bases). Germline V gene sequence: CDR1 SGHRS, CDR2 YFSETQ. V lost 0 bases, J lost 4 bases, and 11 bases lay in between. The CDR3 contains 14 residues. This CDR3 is CASSLDAREYEQYV. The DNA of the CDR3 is TGCGCCAGCAGCTTGGATGCCAGGGAATACGAGCAGTACGTC.

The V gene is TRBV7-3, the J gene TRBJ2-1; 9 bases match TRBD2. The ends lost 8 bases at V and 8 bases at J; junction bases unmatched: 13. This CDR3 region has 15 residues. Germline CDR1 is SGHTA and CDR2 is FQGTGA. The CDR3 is CASGAAGGPWDEQFF. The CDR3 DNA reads TGTGCCAGCGGGGCGGCGGGAGGGCCTTGGGATGAGCAGTTCTTC.

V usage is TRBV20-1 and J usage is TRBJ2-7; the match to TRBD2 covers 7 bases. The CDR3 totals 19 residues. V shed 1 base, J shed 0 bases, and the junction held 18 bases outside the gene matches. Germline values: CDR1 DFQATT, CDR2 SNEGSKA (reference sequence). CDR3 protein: CSARAGGTTLLLRSYEQYV. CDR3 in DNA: TGCAGTGCTAGAGCTGGGGGGACTACCCTTTTACTCCGCTCCTACGAGCAGTACGTC.

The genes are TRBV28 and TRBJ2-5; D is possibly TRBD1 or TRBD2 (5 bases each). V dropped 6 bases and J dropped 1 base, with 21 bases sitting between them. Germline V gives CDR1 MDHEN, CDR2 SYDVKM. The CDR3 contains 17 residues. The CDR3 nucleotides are TGTGCCAGCAGCCCATTACTCCCTCAGGGACCCCAAGAGACCCAGTACTTC. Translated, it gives CASSPLLPQGPQETQYF.

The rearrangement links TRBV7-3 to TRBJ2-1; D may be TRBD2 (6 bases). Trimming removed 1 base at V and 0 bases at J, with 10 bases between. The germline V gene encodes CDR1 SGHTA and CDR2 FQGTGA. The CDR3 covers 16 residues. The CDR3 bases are TGTGCCAGCAGCTTAAGAGTGGGGGGCTCCTACAATGAGCAGTTCTTC. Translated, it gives CASSLRVGGSYNEQFF. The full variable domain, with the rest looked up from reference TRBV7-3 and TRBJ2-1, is GAGVSQTPSNKVTEKGKYVELRCDPISGHTALYWYRQSLGQGPEFLIYFQGTGAADDSGLPNDRFFAVRPEGSVSTLKIQRTERGDSAVYLCASSLRVGGSYNEQFFGPGTRLTVL.

This CDR3 reads CASSFRSGRGDEQFF. In nucleotides, the CDR3 is TGCGCCAGCAGCTTTCGTAGCGGGAGAGGCGATGAGCAGTTCTTC. V gene TRBV5-1 combines with J gene TRBJ2-1, with TRBD2 identical over 9 bases. The V gene's germline CDR1 is SGHRS and CDR2 YFSETQ. Losses at the gene ends were 2 bases for V and 8 bases for J; bases not matched to a gene: 8. The CDR3 extends over 15 amino acids. Filled out from reference TRBV5-1 and TRBJ2-1, the complete variable domain reads KAGVTQTPRYLIKTRGQQVTLSCSPISGHRSVSWYQQTPGQGLQFLFEYFSETQRNKGNFPGRFSGRQFSNSRSEMNVSTLELGDSALYLCASSFRSGRGDEQFFGPGTRLTVL.

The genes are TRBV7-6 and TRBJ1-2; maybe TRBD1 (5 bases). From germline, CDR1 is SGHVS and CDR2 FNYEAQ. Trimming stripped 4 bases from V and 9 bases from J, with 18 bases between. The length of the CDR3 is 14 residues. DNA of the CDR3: TGTGCCAGCAGCTCGGGGGATTATCTGGGTAGCTACACCTTC. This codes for CASSSGDYLGSYTF.

In nucleotides, the CDR3 is TGTGCCAGCTCACCTAAGTCAAATGAGCAGTTCTTC. Protein sequence: CASSPKSNEQFF. The rearrangement joins TRBV18 to TRBJ2-1, with unresolved D. Germline lookup yields CDR1 KGHSH and CDR2 LQKENI. This CDR3 comprises 12 residues. V gave up 3 bases and J gave up 7 bases, with 7 bases separating them.

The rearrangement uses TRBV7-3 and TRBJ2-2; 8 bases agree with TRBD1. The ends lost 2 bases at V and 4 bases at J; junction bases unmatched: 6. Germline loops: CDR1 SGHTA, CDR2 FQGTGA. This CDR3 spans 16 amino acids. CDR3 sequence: CASSLLDRAGTGELFF. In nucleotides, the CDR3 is TGTGCCAGCAGCTTACTGGACAGGGCGGGCACCGGGGAGCTGTTTTTT.

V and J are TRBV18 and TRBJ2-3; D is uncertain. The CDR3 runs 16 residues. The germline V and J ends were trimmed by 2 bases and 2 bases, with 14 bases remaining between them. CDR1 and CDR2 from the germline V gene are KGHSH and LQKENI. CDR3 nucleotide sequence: TGTGCCAGCTCACCATACGCAGCAGGTTCCACAGATACGCAGTATTTT. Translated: CASSPYAAGSTDTQYF.

The CDR3 sequence is CATSGWNTEAFF. The CDR3 coding sequence is TGTGCCACCAGTGGATGGAACACTGAAGCTTTCTTT. This chain uses TRBV24-1 with TRBJ1-1; D remains unclear. Trimming pared 5 bases from V and 1 base from J, leaving 4 bases between. Germline CDR1 KGHDR, CDR2 SFDVKD. The CDR3 has 12 amino acids.

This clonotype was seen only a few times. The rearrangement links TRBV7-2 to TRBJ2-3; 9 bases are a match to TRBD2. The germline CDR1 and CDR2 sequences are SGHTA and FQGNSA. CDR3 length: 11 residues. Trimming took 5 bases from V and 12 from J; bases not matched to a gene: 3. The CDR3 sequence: CASSAGGPQYF. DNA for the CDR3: TGTGCCAGCAGCGCGGGAGGGCCACAGTATTTT.